Listed below are T cell receptor beta chains from one sample, sequenced in a study of blood T cell repertoires in COVID-19. Sequencing used immunoSEQ multiplex PCR; TCRdb keeps in-frame clones, though not all of them. The sample contains 350,000 to 400,000 clones, 90% to 95% of which appear only once. Sequences were obtained from PBMCs or T cells enriched from blood (not recorded which). Receptor source: a woman aged 40 to 50 who had been exposed to COVID-19. Both conserved end residues are part of each CDR3. D genes are given only for firm matches. Not every row has a clone size; where given, it reads once, few, many or a size class.

DNA: TGTGCCAGCAGCCGATCTAGACTGACAGGGGAAAATGGCTACACCTTC
CDR3: CASSRSRLTGENGYTF
V: TRBV27
D: TRBD1
J: TRBJ1-2
size: .

DNA: TGCAGCGTTGGTTGGCTAGCTAGAAATGAGCAGTTCTTC
CDR3: CSVGWLARNEQFF
V: TRBV29-1
D: .
J: TRBJ2-1
size: .

DNA: TGTGCCAGTACGCGGCCAGGGGCGAACTATGGCTACACCTTC
CDR3: CASTRPGANYGYTF
V: TRBV19
D: .
J: TRBJ1-2
size: .

DNA: TGTGCCAGCTCCGCGGGACAGGGGGAAGATACGCAGTATTTT
CDR3: CASSAGQGEDTQYF
V: TRBV18
D: TRBD1
J: TRBJ2-3
size: .

DNA: TGCGCCAGCAGCCCCAGGACAGGCGATAATTCACCCCTCCACTTT
CDR3: CASSPRTGDNSPLHF
V: TRBV5-1
D: TRBD1
J: TRBJ1-6
size: .

DNA: TGTGCCAGCAGTTACTCGGGTGGGGCTGGGTTGACCCTCCACTTT
CDR3: CASSYSGGAGLTLHF
V: TRBV6-5
D: .
J: TRBJ1-6
size: .

DNA: TGTGCCAGCAGTTATACCTGGCTCTCTGCGGACTATGGCTACACCTTC
CDR3: CASSYTWLSADYGYTF
V: TRBV6-5
D: .
J: TRBJ1-2
size: .

DNA: TGTGCCTGGAGTCTAGCGGGGGGTTCCTACAATGAGCAGTTCTTC
CDR3: CAWSLAGGSYNEQFF
V: TRBV30
D: TRBD2
J: TRBJ2-1
size: .

DNA: TGTGCCAGCAGCGTAGTCGGCAGGGATTCACCCCTCCACTTT
CDR3: CASSVVGRDSPLHF
V: TRBV9
D: .
J: TRBJ1-6
size: .

DNA: TGCGCCAGCCGACAGGGGGTGAACACTGAAGCTTTCTTT
CDR3: CASRQGVNTEAFF
V: TRBV10-1
D: TRBD1
J: TRBJ1-1
size: .

DNA: TGTGCCACCAGCAGGGAAGGACACCCGTATGGCTACACCTTC
CDR3: CATSREGHPYGYTF
V: TRBV15
D: .
J: TRBJ1-2
size: .

DNA: TGTGCCAGCAGCCTGGGAGCGGTGCAGTTCTTC
CDR3: CASSLGAVQFF
V: TRBV14
D: .
J: TRBJ2-1
size: .

DNA: TGTGCCAGCAGTGTAGGGTCGGGGGGGCAAAACATTCAGTACTTC
CDR3: CASSVGSGGQNIQYF
V: TRBV2
D: TRBD2
J: TRBJ2-4
size: once

DNA: TGTGCCATCGGACTAGCGGGAGATACGCAGTATTTT
CDR3: CAIGLAGDTQYF
V: TRBV10-3
D: TRBD2
J: TRBJ2-3
size: once